The next 16 T cell receptor beta chains were all read from a single sample in a study of post-analysis software for immune sequencing data. Points from the study as a whole: Controls showed lower frequencies than patients for five or six TRBV segments, and TRBV5-6, TRBV5-1 and TRBV20-1 were among these.

For these TCRs, the target antigens are not known. Included in the TCR beta cDNA libraries were unique molecular identifiers. MiXCR, run by TCRdb on the PCR reads, gives a single entry per CDR3 protein. In the table there are 740,000 or so distinct CDR3 sequences, roughly 50% of which are singletons. Sequenced input: blood. These receptor sequences come from a girl between 10 and 17 years old with multiple sclerosis.

The chain recombines TRBV5-1 with TRBJ2-1; TRBD2 agrees at 11 bases. Germline V lookup: CDR1 SGHRS, CDR2 YFSETQ. The CDR3 has 13 amino acids. Trimming cost V 4 bases and J 9 bases; bases outside gene matches: 3. The DNA for the CDR3 is TGCGCCAGCAGCCTAGGGACTAGCGGTGAGCAGTTCTTC. Translation: CASSLGTSGEQFF.

This chain joins TRBV5-1 and TRBJ2-7; possibly TRBD2 for D (5 bases). The V gene lost 4 bases and the J gene lost 2 bases, with 10 bases spanning the gap. The CDR3 covers 13 residues. Germline-derived CDR1 and CDR2 are SGHRS and YFSETQ. The CDR3 sequence is CASSVRETYEQYF. The DNA for the CDR3 is TGCGCCAGCAGCGTCCGGGAAACCTACGAGCAGTACTTC.

The sample holds one count of this clonotype. The rearrangement joins TRBV5-1 to TRBJ2-7; a weak D match, TRBD2 (6 bases). The CDR3 consists of 15 residues. The germline CDR1 and CDR2 sequences are SGHRS and YFSETQ. V lost 4 bases to trimming and J lost 3 bases, with 17 bases between them. CDR3 nucleotide sequence: TGCGCCAGCAGCGCCGGACCGGAGGGGTTCTACGAGCAGTACTTC. Its protein is CASSAGPEGFYEQYF. The entire variable domain, with the rest obtained from reference TRBV5-1 and TRBJ2-7, is as follows: KAGVTQTPRYLIKTRGQQVTLSCSPISGHRSVSWYQQTPGQGLQFLFEYFSETQRNKGNFPGRFSGRQFSNSRSEMNVSTLELGDSALYLCASSAGPEGFYEQYFGPGTRLTVT.

The chain carries TRBV9 and TRBJ2-5; a weak D match, TRBD1 (5 bases). Germline CDR1 SGDLS, CDR2 YYNGEE. This CDR3 contains 13 residues. V was shortened by 5 bases and J by 3 bases, with 11 bases between the two germline ends. This chain's CDR3 is CASRGPEEETQYF. The CDR3, as DNA: TGTGCCAGCAGGGGGCCAGAAGAAGAGACCCAGTACTTC.

V gene TRBV2 combines with J gene TRBJ1-5; 7 bases align to TRBD2. The end of the DNA aligns better with TRBJ2-3, so the J call may be wrong. The V gene's germline CDR1 is SNHLY and CDR2 FYNNEI. The CDR3 spans 16 residues. In nucleotides, the CDR3 is TGTGCCAGCAGCCCCGTGAAGCGGGGAGCCACAGATACGCAGTATTTT. It translates to CASSPVKRGATDTQYF.

This chain joins TRBV25-1 and TRBJ1-2, with 7 bases fitting TRBD1. The germline gives CDR1 MGHDK, CDR2 SYGVNS. V shed 6 bases, J shed 4 bases, and the junction held 5 bases outside the gene matches. This CDR3 region has 13 residues. CDR3 region: CASSAGDSYGYTF. The CDR3 region has the DNA TGTGCCAGCAGCGCCGGGGACAGCTATGGCTACACCTTC.

The sample holds a few counts of this clonotype. The chain links TRBV10-3 to TRBJ2-3, with 13 bases matching TRBD2. With V trimmed by 0 bases and J by 2 bases, 5 bases remained unmatched. CDR1 and CDR2 (germline): ENHRY, SYGVKD. This CDR3 spans 18 amino acids. CDR3 coding DNA: TGTGCCATCAGTGAGTCTGAACTAGCGGGAGGGCCCACAGATACGCAGTATTTT. It specifies CAISESELAGGPTDTQYF.

J is TRBJ2-3 and V is TRBV6-6, with TRBD2 identical over 11 bases. Trimming took 0 bases from V and 7 from J; bases not matched to a gene: 9. The CDR3 runs 17 residues. Per germline, CDR1 MNHNY and CDR2 SVGAGI (reference sequence). This CDR3 is CASSYSILAGADNTQYF. The CDR3 DNA reads as TGTGCCAGCAGTTACTCTATACTAGCGGGGGCTGATAATACGCAGTATTTT.

V gene TRBV20-1 combines with J gene TRBJ1-5; 7 bases align to TRBD1. The CDR3 runs to 15 residues. The junction had 5 bases not matched to a gene; V was cut back by 3 bases and J by 0 bases. The germline V gene encodes CDR1 DFQATT and CDR2 SNEGSKA (reference sequence). DNA of the CDR3: TGCAGTGCTAGGGAAGGGACAGATAGCAATCAGCCCCAGCATTTT. It translates to CSAREGTDSNQPQHF.

This clonotype occurred a few times. V and J are TRBV5-1 and TRBJ2-7; D possibly corresponds to TRBD1 (6 bases). The germline CDR1 and CDR2 sequences are SGHRS and YFSETQ. V lost 4 bases and J 2 bases, leaving 10 bases between the germline ends. This CDR3 region has 13 residues. The CDR3 loop is CASSIGQPYEQYF. The CDR3 DNA reads as TGCGCCAGCAGCATTGGACAGCCCTACGAGCAGTACTTC.

The chain is built from TRBV5-1 and TRBJ2-5, with 7 bases fitting TRBD1. Germline CDR1 and CDR2: SGHRS and YFSETQ. The J segment lost 3 bases and the V segment lost 7 bases, leaving 9 bases of the junction unmatched. The CDR3 loop spans 14 amino acids. The CDR3 nucleotides read TGCGCCAGCTGCACGCCGGGACAGAAAGAGACCCAGTACTTC. Its protein product is CASCTPGQKETQYF.

The genes are TRBV4-2 and TRBJ2-7; D is uncertain. This CDR3 is 13 amino acids long. The germline V and J ends were trimmed by 0 bases and 6 bases, with 9 bases remaining between them. Germline-derived CDR1 and CDR2 are LGHNA and YNFKEQ. The CDR3 sequence: CASSQEPWAEQYF. The CDR3 DNA sequence: TGTGCCAGCAGCCAAGAGCCTTGGGCCGAGCAGTACTTC.

The rearrangement joins TRBV20-1 to TRBJ2-1, with 13 bases fitting TRBD2. From germline, CDR1 is DFQATT and CDR2 SNEGSKA (reference sequence). J lost 8 bases, V lost 4 bases, and 5 bases had no gene match. The length of the CDR3 is 14 residues. This CDR3 is CSAIGTSGIHEQFF. Here the CDR3 DNA reads TGCAGTGCTATCGGGACTAGCGGGATCCATGAGCAGTTCTTC.

This clonotype showed up just a few times. The chain is built from TRBV6-6 and TRBJ2-4; a weak D match, TRBD1 (6 bases). The V gene's germline CDR1 is MNHNY and CDR2 SVGAGI (reference sequence). CDR3 length equals 14 residues. Trimming cost V 5 bases and J 13 bases, with 21 bases left between them. The CDR3 nucleotides read TGTGCCAGCAGTGCTACGGTGGGGGCTGGGGAGCAGTACTTC. It codes for CASSATVGAGEQYF.

The V call is TRBV3-1, the J call TRBJ2-7; no clear D gene. The V gene's germline CDR1 is LGHDT and CDR2 YNNKEL (reference sequence). This CDR3 has 14 amino acids. V gave up 0 bases and J gave up 6 bases, with 12 bases separating them. The CDR3 DNA reads TGTGCCAGCAGCCAAGAGGGAAGGGTCAGCGAGCAGTACTTC. Its translation: CASSQEGRVSEQYF.

This clonotype appeared a single time. The V and J genes are TRBV3-1 and TRBJ1-2; 7 bases align to TRBD1. CDR1 is LGHDT, CDR2 YNNKEL, per germline (reference sequence). Trimming at V came to 6 bases and at J to 7 bases, leaving 8 bases not matched to a gene. The CDR3 runs to 13 residues. The CDR3 loop reads CASRPGTAVGYTF. The CDR3 DNA sequence: TGTGCCAGCAGGCCCGGGACAGCAGTTGGCTACACCTTC.